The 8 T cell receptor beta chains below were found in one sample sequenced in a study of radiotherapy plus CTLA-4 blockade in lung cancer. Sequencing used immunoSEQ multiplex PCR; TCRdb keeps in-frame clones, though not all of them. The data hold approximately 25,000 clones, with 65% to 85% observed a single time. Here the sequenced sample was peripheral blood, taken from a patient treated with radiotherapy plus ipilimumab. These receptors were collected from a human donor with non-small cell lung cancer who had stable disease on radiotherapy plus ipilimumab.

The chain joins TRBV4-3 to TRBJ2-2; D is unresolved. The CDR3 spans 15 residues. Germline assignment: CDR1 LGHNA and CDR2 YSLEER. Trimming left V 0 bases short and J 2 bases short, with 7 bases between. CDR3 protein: CASSQERSNTGELFF. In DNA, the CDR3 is TGCGCCAGCAGCCAAGAGAGGTCAAACACCGGGGAGCTGTTTTTT.

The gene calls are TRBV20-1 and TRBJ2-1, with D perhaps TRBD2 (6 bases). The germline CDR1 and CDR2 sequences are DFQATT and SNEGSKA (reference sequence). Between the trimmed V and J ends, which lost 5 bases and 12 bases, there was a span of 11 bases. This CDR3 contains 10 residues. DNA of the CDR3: TGCAGTGCTTTCGACGGGGGGCAGTTCTTC. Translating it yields CSAFDGGQFF.

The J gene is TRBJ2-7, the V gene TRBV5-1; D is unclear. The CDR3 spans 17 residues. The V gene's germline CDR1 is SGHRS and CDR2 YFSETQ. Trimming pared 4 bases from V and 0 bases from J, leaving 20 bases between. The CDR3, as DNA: TGCGCCAGCAGCCAATACGGATCATCAAGAACCTCCTACGAGCAGTACTTC. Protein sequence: CASSQYGSSRTSYEQYF.

The CDR3 reads CASSYEGTMNTEAFF. In DNA, the CDR3 is TGTGCCAGCAGTTACGAGGGGACGATGAACACTGAAGCTTTCTTT. The V and J genes are TRBV6-5 and TRBJ1-1, with D maybe TRBD1 (5 bases). In germline, CDR1 is MNHEY, CDR2 SVGAGI. The CDR3 totals 15 residues. The V end was cut by 2 bases, the J end by 0 bases, with 10 bases between.

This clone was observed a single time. The CDR3 sequence is CASGLSGASTDTQYF. DNA of the CDR3: TGTGCTAGTGGTTTAAGCGGGGCTAGCACAGATACGCAGTATTTT. V and J are TRBV12-5 and TRBJ2-3; 7 positions agree with TRBD2. Trimming at V came to 3 bases and at J to 0 bases, leaving 3 bases not matched to a gene. The CDR3 sequence is 15 residues long. Germline CDR1 and CDR2: LGHNT and FRNRAP.

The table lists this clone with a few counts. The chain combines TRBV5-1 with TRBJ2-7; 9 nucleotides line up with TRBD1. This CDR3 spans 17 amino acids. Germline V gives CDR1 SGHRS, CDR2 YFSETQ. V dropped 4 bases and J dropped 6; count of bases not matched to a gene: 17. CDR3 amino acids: CASSPTGSGTGKSEQYF. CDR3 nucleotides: TGCGCCAGCAGCCCCACTGGGTCCGGGACAGGGAAAAGCGAGCAGTACTTC.

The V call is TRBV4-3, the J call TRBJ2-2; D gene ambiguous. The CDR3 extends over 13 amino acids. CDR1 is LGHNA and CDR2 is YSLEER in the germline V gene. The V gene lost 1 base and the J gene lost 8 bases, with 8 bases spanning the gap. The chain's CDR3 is CASSQVYRGELFF. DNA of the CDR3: TGCGCCAGCAGCCAAGTATACCGAGGGGAGCTGTTTTTT.

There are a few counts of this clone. CDR3 DNA: TGTGCCTGGAGTGTACGGGGGACTAGCCAGTATTTT. Its translation is CAWSVRGTSQYF. The chain joins TRBV30 to TRBJ2-3; 9 nucleotides line up with TRBD2. CDR1 and CDR2 (germline): GTSNPN, SVGIG (reference sequence). V gave up 0 bases and J gave up 12 bases; unmatched junction bases: 4. CDR3 length: 12 amino acids.